This T cell receptor beta chain was obtained from a study of T cell responses to AZD1222 COVID-19 vaccine. Method: immunoSEQ multiplex PCR; TCRdb's copy keeps in-frame clones and lacks some. The sample has about 73,000 clones; roughly 88% are singletons. This receptor was obtained from an adult in good health. The sequences come from peripheral blood, collected on day 0 of AZD1222 vaccination.

CDR3 DNA: TGTGCCAGCAGTTTCGCCGGGACAGGGCGGGAGCAGTACTTC. Translated, it gives CASSFAGTGREQYF. V gene TRBV27 combines with J gene TRBJ2-7; TRBD1 matches at 9 bases. This CDR3 region has 14 residues. Germline V CDR1 and CDR2: MNHEY, SMNVEV (reference sequence). The junction had 7 bases not matched to a gene; V was cut back by 3 bases and J by 7 bases.